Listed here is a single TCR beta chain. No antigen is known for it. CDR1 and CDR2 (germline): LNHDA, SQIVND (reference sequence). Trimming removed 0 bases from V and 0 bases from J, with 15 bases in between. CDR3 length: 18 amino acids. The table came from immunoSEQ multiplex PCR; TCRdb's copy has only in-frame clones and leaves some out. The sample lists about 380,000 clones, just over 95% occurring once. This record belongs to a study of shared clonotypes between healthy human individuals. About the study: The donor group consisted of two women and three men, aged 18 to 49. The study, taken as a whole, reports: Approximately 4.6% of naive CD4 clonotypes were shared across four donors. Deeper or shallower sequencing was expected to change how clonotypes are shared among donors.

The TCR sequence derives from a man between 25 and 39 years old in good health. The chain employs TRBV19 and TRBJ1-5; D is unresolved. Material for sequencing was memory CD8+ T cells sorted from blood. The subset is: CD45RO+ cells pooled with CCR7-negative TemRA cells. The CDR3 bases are TGTGCCAGTAGTATAGAACGGCGGCGGGGAGGTAGCAATCAGCCCCAGCATTTT. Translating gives CASSIERRRGGSNQPQHF.